Following are 30 T cell receptor beta chains from one sample sequenced in a study of graft-versus-host responses after intestinal transplantation. Their target antigens are unknown. Profiled with immunoSEQ multiplex PCR; TCRdb holds only in-frame clones, not every one. There are about 90,000 clones in the sample; about 88% occur only once, and approximately 0.3% lies in the top ten. The material was unstimulated CD4+ T cells sorted from spleen or lymph node cells, obtained before transplant. These TCRs come from a human donor who was the organ donor for an intestinal transplant.

The chain links TRBV27 to TRBJ1-4, with 7 bases aligning to TRBD1. CDR1 is MNHEY and CDR2 is SMNVEV in the germline V gene (reference sequence). This CDR3 has 15 amino acids. V trimming: 8 bases; J trimming: 6 bases; junction bases outside the gene matches: 12. In DNA, the CDR3 is TGTGCCAGCTGGACCCGACAGGGCGTTTATGAAAAACTGTTTTTT. The encoded protein is CASWTRQGVYEKLFF.

This sequence joins TRBV5-4 and TRBJ2-5; D might be TRBD2 (6 bases). This CDR3 contains 15 residues. Germline V gives CDR1 SGHNT, CDR2 YYREEE (reference sequence). Trimming removed 0 bases from V and 2 bases from J, with 11 bases in between. The CDR3 loop reads CASSLGSGWQETQYF. CDR3 DNA: TGTGCCAGCAGCTTGGGTAGCGGTTGGCAAGAGACCCAGTACTTC.

This clone was seen just once. V is TRBV11-2 and J is TRBJ1-1; maybe TRBD1 (5 bases). Germline lookup yields CDR1 SGHAT and CDR2 FQNNGV. CDR3 length: 13 residues. Trimming shortened V by 2 bases and J by 6 bases, and 10 bases separated the two germline ends. The DNA for the CDR3 is TGTGCCAGCAGCTTACAGGGTACCCCTGAAGCTTTCTTT. Protein sequence: CASSLQGTPEAFF. The full variable domain, its missing parts supplied by reference TRBV11-2 and TRBJ1-1, is EAGVAQSPRYKIIEKRQSVAFWCNPISGHATLYWYQQILGQGPKLLIQFQNNGVVDDSQLPKDRFSAERLKGVDSTLKIQPAKLEDSAVYLCASSLQGTPEAFFGQGTRLTVV.

In this sample, this clone turned up a few times. This chain links TRBV6-5 with TRBJ1-2; 7 bases agree with TRBD1. CDR3 size: 15 residues. Germline CDR1 is MNHEY and CDR2 is SVGAGI. Germline trimming cut 0 bases from V and 9 bases from J; bases unmatched to any gene: 10. CDR3 protein: CASSYSSNRGRSYTF. In DNA form, the CDR3 reads TGTGCCAGCAGTTACTCGAGTAACAGGGGCAGGAGCTACACCTTC.

The chain is built from TRBV4-3 and TRBJ1-3; D is perhaps TRBD1 (5 bases). Trimming removed 0 bases from V and 2 bases from J, with 8 bases in between. Germline values: CDR1 LGHNA, CDR2 YSLEER. There are 15 residues in the CDR3. CDR3 sequence: CASSQDRGTGNTIYF. CDR3 DNA sequence: TGCGCCAGCAGCCAAGATCGGGGGACTGGAAACACCATATATTTT.

The CDR3 DNA reads as TGTGCCAGCAGCCCAATCCGGGAGTCCCCCTACGAGCAGTACTTC. Translated, it gives CASSPIRESPYEQYF. This rearrangement joins TRBV7-9 to TRBJ2-7; D is possibly TRBD2 (6 bases). Germline V gene data show CDR1 as SEHNR and CDR2 as FQNEAQ (reference sequence). Trimming pared 5 bases from V and 2 bases from J, leaving 16 bases between. This CDR3 has 15 amino acids.

The DNA for the CDR3 is TGCACCAGCAGCCAAGATGCCCCCCGACAGTCTTCCTACGAGCAGTACTTC. This translates into CTSSQDAPRQSSYEQYF. This rearrangement joins TRBV1 to TRBJ2-7; the table gives TRBD1 as D, unverified against the DNA. TRBV1 is reported as a pseudogene. CDR3 length equals 17 residues.

About this clone: One end of the junction does not line up with germline, which may come from a read error. This sequence joins TRBV7-7 and TRBJ2-7; 8 bases are shared with TRBD2. CDR3 length: 14 residues. Germline CDR1 and CDR2: SSHAT and FNYEAQ (reference sequence). DNA for the CDR3: TGTGCTAGCAGCCCTGCGGGGGGATCCTACGAGCAGTACTTC. Protein: CASSPAGGSYEQYF.

The chain employs TRBV5-4 and TRBJ2-5; TRBD1 matches 7 bases. Germline-derived CDR1 and CDR2 are SGHNT and YYREEE (reference sequence). The CDR3 length is 16 residues. Trimming cost V 4 bases and J 2 bases; bases outside gene matches: 11. CDR3 region: CASSRVPQGLQETQYF. DNA of the CDR3: TGTGCCAGCAGCCGTGTGCCACAGGGGCTACAAGAGACCCAGTACTTC.

The chain is built from TRBV4-1 and TRBJ1-5; D is possibly TRBD1 (6 bases). The CDR3 has 15 amino acids. V lost 3 bases to trimming and J lost 1 base, with 10 bases between them. Germline assignment: CDR1 MGHRA and CDR2 YSYEKL. CDR3 nucleotide sequence: TGCGCCAGCAGCCAGTTAGACAGGAGCAATCAGCCCCAGCATTTT. Protein sequence: CASSQLDRSNQPQHF.

The CDR3 loop reads CASRRGGGYTF. The CDR3 DNA sequence: TGTGCCAGCCGCAGGGGTGGTGGCTACACCTTC. J is TRBJ1-2 and V is TRBV2; a possible D gene is TRBD1 (6 bases). Trimming cost V 8 bases and J 7 bases, with 11 bases left between them. The germline CDR1 and CDR2 sequences are SNHLY and FYNNEI. This CDR3 is 11 amino acids long.

The V gene is TRBV5-4, the J gene TRBJ1-2; D might be TRBD1 (5 bases). V was trimmed by 5 bases and J by 7 bases, leaving 12 bases between them. The CDR3 is made up of 12 amino acids. Germline-derived CDR1 and CDR2 are SGHNT and YYREEE (reference sequence). The CDR3 reads CASRGDFSGYTF. The DNA for the CDR3 is TGTGCCAGCAGAGGGGACTTCTCTGGCTACACCTTC.

V and J are TRBV5-6 and TRBJ2-2; tentative D call: TRBD2 (7 bases). The CDR3 loop spans 14 amino acids. Trimming shortened V by 1 base and J by 5 bases, and 9 bases separated the two germline ends. CDR1 is SGHDT and CDR2 is YYEEEE in the germline V gene. The CDR3 loop reads CASSLRGGTGELFF. In DNA, the CDR3 is TGTGCCAGCAGCTTGAGGGGGGGTACCGGGGAGCTGTTTTTT.

This clone was detected only a few times. V gene TRBV13 combines with J gene TRBJ2-3, with D possibly TRBD2 on 5 matching bases. Trimming removed 5 bases at V and 4 bases at J, with 19 bases between. The CDR3 length is 16 residues. Germline V gene lookup returns CDR1 PRHDT and CDR2 FYEKMQ (reference sequence). CDR3 protein: CASSPDRASGADTQYF. The CDR3 DNA follows: TGTGCCAGCAGCCCCGACCGGGCCAGCGGCGCAGATACGCAGTATTTT.

This clone was observed a few times. The same CDR3 arises from other DNA sequences in this sample as well. The chain is built from TRBV6-1 and TRBJ2-4; weak D call: TRBD2 (6 bases). The CDR3 is 15 residues long. Germline V lookup: CDR1 MNHNS, CDR2 SASEGT. V dropped 3 bases and J dropped 0 bases, with 9 bases sitting between them. The CDR3 DNA follows: TGTGCCAGCAGTGATAGGGGACTAGCCAAAAACATTCAGTACTTC. Encoded protein: CASSDRGLAKNIQYF.

This rearrangement joins TRBV25-1 to TRBJ2-4; 8 bases align to TRBD1. The ends lost 4 bases at V and 1 base at J; junction bases unmatched: 6. Germline V lookup: CDR1 MGHDK, CDR2 SYGVNS. The CDR3 loop spans 16 amino acids. The CDR3 region has the DNA TGTGCCAGCAGTGGGACAGGGTTTAAGGCCAAAAACATTCAGTACTTC. Translating gives CASSGTGFKAKNIQYF.

V usage is TRBV11-2 and J usage is TRBJ2-1, with TRBD2 matching 11 bases. Germline V gene lookup returns CDR1 SGHAT and CDR2 FQNNGV. The CDR3 extends over 14 amino acids. The ends lost 5 bases at V and 9 bases at J; junction bases unmatched: 6. The DNA for the CDR3 is TGTGCCAGCAGCCAGACTAGCGGGATAGGTGAGCAGTTCTTC. Residues: CASSQTSGIGEQFF.

The rearrangement joins TRBV6-4 to TRBJ2-1, with 11 nucleotides matching TRBD2. This CDR3 comprises 15 residues. Germline values: CDR1 MRHNA, CDR2 SNTAGT. After removal of 6 bases from V and 3 bases from J, the junction contained 4 bases not matched to a gene. The CDR3 loop reads CASSPSGGYYNEQFF. The CDR3 nucleotides are TGTGCCAGCAGCCCTAGCGGGGGGTACTACAATGAGCAGTTCTTC.

The chain employs TRBV28 and TRBJ2-2, with 11 bases matching TRBD2. The CDR3 length is 18 residues. Germline V lookup: CDR1 MDHEN, CDR2 SYDVKM. V dropped 2 bases and J dropped 2; count of bases not matched to a gene: 7. CDR3 nucleotide sequence: TGTGCCAGCAGTTTAAACGTCCGACTAGCGGGAAACACCGGGGAGCTGTTTTTT. Translation: CASSLNVRLAGNTGELFF.

This chain connects TRBV15 to TRBJ1-1, with D unresolved. The ends were cut back, 1 base at V and 2 bases at J, with 5 bases in the middle. Germline V gives CDR1 LNHNV, CDR2 YYDKDF (reference sequence). The CDR3 sequence is 13 residues long. The CDR3 spells CATSRAGNTEAFF. The CDR3 nucleotides read TGTGCCACCAGCAGAGCAGGAAACACTGAAGCTTTCTTT.

This chain links TRBV28 with TRBJ1-5; 11 bases align to TRBD1. Trimming removed 5 bases from V and 7 bases from J; junction bases left unmatched: 13. The CDR3 is 17 amino acids. CDR1 and CDR2 (germline): MDHEN, SYDVKM. CDR3: CASSPPRDRGRVQPQHF. In DNA form, the CDR3 reads TGTGCCAGCAGTCCCCCCCGGGACAGGGGGAGAGTCCAGCCCCAGCATTTT.

The V and J genes are TRBV29-1 and TRBJ2-5, with D perhaps matching TRBD1 (6 bases). Germline CDR1 reads SQVTM; CDR2 reads ANQGSEA. The CDR3 contains 13 residues. V lost 3 bases, J lost 5 bases, and 13 bases lay in between. Here the CDR3 DNA reads TGCAGCGTTGACCCAGGGGTTCAGGAGACCCAGTACTTC. Residues: CSVDPGVQETQYF.

The rearrangement links TRBV19 to TRBJ1-5; perhaps TRBD1 as D (5 bases). CDR3 length: 15 residues. V dropped 7 bases and J dropped 0 bases, with 13 bases sitting between them. Germline-derived CDR1 and CDR2 are LNHDA and SQIVND (reference sequence). The CDR3 sequence: CASTNDRYSNQPQHF. The CDR3 region has the DNA TGTGCCAGTACAAACGACAGATATAGCAATCAGCCCCAGCATTTT.

The chain employs TRBV5-8 and TRBJ2-3, with 9 bases matching TRBD2. In germline, CDR1 is SGHTS, CDR2 YDEGEE. The V gene end was trimmed by 2 bases and the J gene end by 1 base; junction bases not matched to a gene: 5. This CDR3 comprises 16 residues. The CDR3 region has the DNA TGTGCCAGCAGCTTTGAGCGGGGGGCCGGCACAGATACGCAGTATTTT. It yields the protein CASSFERGAGTDTQYF.

The rearrangement uses TRBV18 and TRBJ1-1, with D perhaps matching TRBD1 (6 bases). The CDR3 is 14 residues long. V lost 3 bases, J lost 6 bases, and 14 bases lay in between. Per germline, CDR1 KGHSH and CDR2 LQKENI. The CDR3 coding sequence is TGTGCCAGCTCACCCCCAGGGGCCGGCGCTGAAGCTTTCTTT. Protein product: CASSPPGAGAEAFF. Combining the CDR3 with reference TRBV18 and TRBJ1-1 gives the whole variable domain NAGVMQNPRHLVRRRGQEARLRCSPMKGHSHVYWYRQLPEEGLKFMVYLQKENIIDESGMPKERFSAEFPKEGPSILRIQQVVRGDSAAYFCASSPPGAGAEAFFGQGTRLTVV.

V usage is TRBV4-1 and J usage is TRBJ2-5, with 10 bases fitting TRBD2. In germline, CDR1 is MGHRA, CDR2 YSYEKL. This CDR3 is 14 amino acids long. V was pared by 9 bases and J by 5 bases, with 9 bases of the junction left unmatched. In DNA, the CDR3 is TGCGCCAGTGGGAGACTAGCGGGCTTGGAGACCCAGTACTTC. The encoded protein is CASGRLAGLETQYF.

About this clone: An end of the junction does not agree with germline; a read error may underlie this. This chain joins TRBV5-5 and TRBJ1-5; D possibly corresponds to TRBD1 (6 bases). This CDR3 has 15 residues. From germline, CDR1 is SGHKS and CDR2 YYEKEE (reference sequence). CDR3 nucleotide sequence: TGTGCCAGCAGCTTCGGGGGGCCTAGCAATCGGCCCCAGCATTTT. Translating gives CASSFGGPSNRPQHF.

This chain connects TRBV7-2 to TRBJ1-1; the match to TRBD1 covers 8 bases. This CDR3 region has 15 residues. Per the germline V gene, CDR1 is SGHTA and CDR2 is FQGNSA. The junction had 9 bases not matched to a gene; V was cut back by 5 bases and J by 4 bases. The DNA for the CDR3 is TGTGCCAGCAGCCCCTCTTCAACAGGGGGCACTGAAGCTTTCTTT. It translates to CASSPSSTGGTEAFF.

The J gene is TRBJ1-1, the V gene TRBV19, with D perhaps matching TRBD1 (5 bases). Germline CDR1 and CDR2: LNHDA and SQIVND (reference sequence). This CDR3 has 14 residues. With 5 bases removed from V and 4 bases from J, the gap between germline ends came to 14 bases. The CDR3 DNA reads as TGTGCCAGTAGTTTGACAGCAATTCGCACTGAAGCTTTCTTT. It specifies CASSLTAIRTEAFF.

The gene calls are TRBV6-1 and TRBJ1-2; the match to TRBD1 covers 7 bases. The CDR3 has 15 amino acids. Unmatched junction bases numbered 7, after V lost 6 bases and J lost 0 bases. In germline, CDR1 is MNHNS, CDR2 SASEGT. The CDR3 here is CASRTGSFSNYGYTF. As DNA, the CDR3 is TGTGCCAGCAGGACAGGGTCATTTTCTAACTATGGCTACACCTTC.